These 2 T cell receptor beta chains share one sample of origin, sequenced in a study of regulatory T cells in long-lasting Graves disease. Time point indicated: newly diagnosed GD, antithyroid drugs for less than 3 months. From RNA extracted from PBMCs, the TCR library was made. In building TCR beta libraries, iRepertoire HTBI primers were used together with Arm-PCR of CDR3 regions. TCRdb used MiXCR to reprocess the multiplex PCR reads, holding one entry per CDR3 protein. This table holds approximately 560,000 distinct CDR3 sequences, 15% to 20% found once. These data were likewise used in another study, on T cells in Graves' hyperthyroidism and ophthalmopathy.

The starting material was peripheral blood mononuclear cells (PBMCs), obtained at new diagnosis, from a patient treated with antithyroid drugs. The receptors here all came from a man younger than 35 with Graves disease.

In this sample, this clonotype turned up many times. The chain couples TRBV2 to TRBJ1-1; 8 bases align to TRBD1. CDR1 SNHLY and CDR2 FYNNEI come from the germline V gene. V gave up 4 bases and J gave up 5 bases; unmatched junction bases: 3. This CDR3 is 13 amino acids long. In nucleotides, the CDR3 is TGTGCCAGCAGTGTTACAGGGGGTACTGAAGCTTTCTTT. Protein product: CASSVTGGTEAFF.

This clonotype was observed a few times. The V and J genes are TRBV10-2 and TRBJ1-1; 8 bases align to TRBD1. CDR1 and CDR2 (germline): WSHSY, SAAADI. The CDR3 runs to 16 residues. The V and J ends lost 10 bases and 5 bases, in that order; junction bases with no gene match: 18. This CDR3 reads CATATRDRWRWTEAFF. CDR3 DNA: TGCGCCACCGCAACCCGGGACAGGTGGAGGTGGACTGAAGCTTTCTTT.